The next 2 T cell receptor beta chains were all read from a single sample in a study of T-cell memory formation after mild COVID-19. TCRdb processed the 5' RACE reads anew with MiXCR; each CDR3 protein has one entry. The sample yields 200,000 or so distinct CDR3 sequences, 16% seen once. The material sequenced was PBMCs or a T cell subset sorted from them (not recorded which). The receptors originated from an adult woman who had mild COVID-19 (a few samples of this study predate the infection). Cell type and time point are not known.

In DNA form, the CDR3 reads TGTGCCTGGAGTGGTAACAATGAGCAGTTCTTC. The encoded protein is CAWSGNNEQFF. The chain recombines TRBV30 with TRBJ2-1; unclear D gene. The CDR3 length is 11 residues. Between the trimmed V and J ends, which lost 1 base and 5 bases, there was a span of 3 bases. CDR1 and CDR2 (germline): GTSNPN, SVGIG (reference sequence).

The chain is built from TRBV3-1 and TRBJ1-2, with D maybe TRBD1 (5 bases). The V and J ends lost 5 bases and 6 bases respectively, with 19 bases between them. This CDR3 is built from 15 residues. Germline V gene lookup returns CDR1 LGHDT and CDR2 YNNKEL (reference sequence). CDR3 DNA sequence: TGTGCCAGCAGCGCCTGGGAATCAGGGCATCATGGCTACACCTTC. It codes for CASSAWESGHHGYTF.